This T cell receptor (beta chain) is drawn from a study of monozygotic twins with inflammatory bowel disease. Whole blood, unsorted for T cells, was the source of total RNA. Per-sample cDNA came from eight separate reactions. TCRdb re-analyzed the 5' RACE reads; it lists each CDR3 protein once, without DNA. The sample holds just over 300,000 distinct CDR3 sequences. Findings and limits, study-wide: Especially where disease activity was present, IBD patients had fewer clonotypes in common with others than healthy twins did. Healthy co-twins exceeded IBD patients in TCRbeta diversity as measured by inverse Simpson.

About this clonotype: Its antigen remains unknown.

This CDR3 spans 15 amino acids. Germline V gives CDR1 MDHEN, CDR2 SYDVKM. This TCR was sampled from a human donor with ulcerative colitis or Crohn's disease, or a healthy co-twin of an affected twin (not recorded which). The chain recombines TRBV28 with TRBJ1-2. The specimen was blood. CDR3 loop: CASSSRGRTPYGYTF.